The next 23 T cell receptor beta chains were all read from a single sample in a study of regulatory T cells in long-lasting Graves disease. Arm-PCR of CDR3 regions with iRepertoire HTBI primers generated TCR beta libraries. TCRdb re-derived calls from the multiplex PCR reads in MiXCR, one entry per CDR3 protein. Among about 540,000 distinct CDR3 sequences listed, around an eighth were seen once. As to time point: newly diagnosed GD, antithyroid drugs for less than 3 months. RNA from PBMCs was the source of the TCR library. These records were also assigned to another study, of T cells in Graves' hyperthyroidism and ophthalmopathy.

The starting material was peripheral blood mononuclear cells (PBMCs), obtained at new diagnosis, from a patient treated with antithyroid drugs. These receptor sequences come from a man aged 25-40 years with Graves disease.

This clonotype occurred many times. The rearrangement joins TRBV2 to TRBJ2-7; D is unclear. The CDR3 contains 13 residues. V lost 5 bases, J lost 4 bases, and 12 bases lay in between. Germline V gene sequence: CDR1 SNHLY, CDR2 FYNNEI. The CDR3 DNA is TGTGCCAGCAGTCTCCAGGACCTTTACGAGCAGTACTTC. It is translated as CASSLQDLYEQYF.

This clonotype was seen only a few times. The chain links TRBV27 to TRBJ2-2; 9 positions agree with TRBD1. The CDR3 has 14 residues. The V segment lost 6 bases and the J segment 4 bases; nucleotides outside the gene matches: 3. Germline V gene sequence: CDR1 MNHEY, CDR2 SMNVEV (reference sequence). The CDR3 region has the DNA TGTGCCAGCAGGACGACAGGGGGCACCGGGGAGCTGTTTTTT. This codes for CASRTTGGTGELFF.

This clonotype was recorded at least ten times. The CDR3 nucleotides are TGTGCCACCAGCAGATTAGACGGTCAAGAGACCCAGTACTTC. This codes for CATSRLDGQETQYF. The chain couples TRBV15 to TRBJ2-5; D gene uncertain. CDR3 length: 14 residues. V lost 2 bases to trimming and J lost 2 bases, with 9 bases between them. The germline V gene encodes CDR1 LNHNV and CDR2 YYDKDF (reference sequence).

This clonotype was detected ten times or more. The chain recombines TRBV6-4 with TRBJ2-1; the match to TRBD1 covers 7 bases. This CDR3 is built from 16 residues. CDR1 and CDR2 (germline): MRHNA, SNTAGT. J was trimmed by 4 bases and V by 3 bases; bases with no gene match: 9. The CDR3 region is CASSEISRQGYNEQFF. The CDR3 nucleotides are TGTGCCAGCAGTGAGATCTCCCGACAGGGATACAATGAGCAGTTCTTC.

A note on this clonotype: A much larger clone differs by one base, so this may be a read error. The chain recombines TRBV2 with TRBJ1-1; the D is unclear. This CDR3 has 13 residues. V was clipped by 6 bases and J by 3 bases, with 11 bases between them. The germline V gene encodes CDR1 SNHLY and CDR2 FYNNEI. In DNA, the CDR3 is TGTGCCAGCAGGGGATTCTTGGACACTGAAGCTTTCTTT. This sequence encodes CASRGFLDTEAFF. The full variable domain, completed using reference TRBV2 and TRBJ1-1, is EPEVTQTPSHQVTQMGQEVILRCVPISNHLYFYWYRQILGQKVEFLVSFYNNEISEKSEIFDDQFSVERPDGSNFTLKIRSTKLEDSAMYFCASRGFLDTEAFFGQGTRLTVV.

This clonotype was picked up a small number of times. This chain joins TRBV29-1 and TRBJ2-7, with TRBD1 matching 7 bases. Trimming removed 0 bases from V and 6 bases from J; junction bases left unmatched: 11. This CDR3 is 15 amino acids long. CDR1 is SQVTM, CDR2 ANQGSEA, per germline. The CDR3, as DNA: TGCAGCGTTGAAGATGGGACAGAGAGCGCGGGCGAGCAGTACTTC. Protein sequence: CSVEDGTESAGEQYF.

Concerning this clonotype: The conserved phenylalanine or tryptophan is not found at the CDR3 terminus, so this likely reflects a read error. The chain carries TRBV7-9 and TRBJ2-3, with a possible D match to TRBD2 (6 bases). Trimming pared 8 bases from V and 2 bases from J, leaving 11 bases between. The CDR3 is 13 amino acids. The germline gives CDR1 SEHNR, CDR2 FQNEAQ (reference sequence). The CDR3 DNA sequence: TGTGCCAGCTTGCGGGGTCCCACAGATACGCAGTATCTT. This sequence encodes CASLRGPTDTQYL.

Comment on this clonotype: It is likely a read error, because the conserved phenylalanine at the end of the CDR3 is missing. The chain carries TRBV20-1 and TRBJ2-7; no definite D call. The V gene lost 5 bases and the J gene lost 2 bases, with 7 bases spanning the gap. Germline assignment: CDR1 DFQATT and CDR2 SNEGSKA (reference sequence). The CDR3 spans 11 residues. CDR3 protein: CSAAQAYEQYS. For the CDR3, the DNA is TGCAGTGCTGCTCAAGCCTACGAGCAGTACTCC.

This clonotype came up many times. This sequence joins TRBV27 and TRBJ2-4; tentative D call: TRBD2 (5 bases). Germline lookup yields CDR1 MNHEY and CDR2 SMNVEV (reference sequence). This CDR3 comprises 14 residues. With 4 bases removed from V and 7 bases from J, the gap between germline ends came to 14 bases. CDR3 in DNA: TGTGCCAGCAGTTCCCGGATTTCGGGGAACATTCAGTACTTC. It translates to CASSSRISGNIQYF.

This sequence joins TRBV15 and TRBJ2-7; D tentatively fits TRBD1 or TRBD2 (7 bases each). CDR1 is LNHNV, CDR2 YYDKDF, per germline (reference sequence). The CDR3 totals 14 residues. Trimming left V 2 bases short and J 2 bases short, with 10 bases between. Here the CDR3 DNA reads TGTGCCACCAGCAGACAGGGGGGGGCCTACGAGCAGTACTTC. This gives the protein CATSRQGGAYEQYF.

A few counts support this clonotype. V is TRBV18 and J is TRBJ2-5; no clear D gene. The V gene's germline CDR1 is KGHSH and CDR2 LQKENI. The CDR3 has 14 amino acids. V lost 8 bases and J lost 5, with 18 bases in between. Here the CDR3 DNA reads TGTGCCAGCCGTGCCCTCGAAGGACCGGAGACCCAGTACTTC. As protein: CASRALEGPETQYF.

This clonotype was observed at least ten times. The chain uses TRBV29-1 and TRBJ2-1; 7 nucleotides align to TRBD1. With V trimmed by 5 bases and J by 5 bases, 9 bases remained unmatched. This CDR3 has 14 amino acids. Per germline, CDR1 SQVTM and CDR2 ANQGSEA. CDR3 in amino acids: CSVTATGIDNEQFF. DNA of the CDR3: TGCAGCGTTACAGCGACAGGGATCGACAATGAGCAGTTCTTC.

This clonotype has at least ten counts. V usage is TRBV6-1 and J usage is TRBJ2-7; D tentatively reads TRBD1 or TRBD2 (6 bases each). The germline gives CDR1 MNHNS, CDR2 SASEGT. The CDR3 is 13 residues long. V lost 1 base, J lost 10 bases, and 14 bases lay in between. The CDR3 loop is CASSEVQIGGQYF. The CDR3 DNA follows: TGTGCCAGCAGTGAAGTCCAAATCGGGGGCCAGTACTTC.

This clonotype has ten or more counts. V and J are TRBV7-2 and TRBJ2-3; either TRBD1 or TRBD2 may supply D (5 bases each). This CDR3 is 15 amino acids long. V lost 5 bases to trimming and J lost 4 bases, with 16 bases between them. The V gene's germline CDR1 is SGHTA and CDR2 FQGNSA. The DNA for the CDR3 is TGTGCCAGCAGCCCCGCCGGGACCACCGCAGATACGCAGTATTTT. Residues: CASSPAGTTADTQYF. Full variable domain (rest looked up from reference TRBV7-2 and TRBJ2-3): GAGVSQSPSNKVTEKGKDVELRCDPISGHTALYWYRQSLGQGLEFLIYFQGNSAPDKSGLPSDRFSAERTGGSVSTLTIQRTQQEDSAVYLCASSPAGTTADTQYFGPGTRLTVL.

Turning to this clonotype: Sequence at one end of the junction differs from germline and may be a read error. The CDR3, as DNA: TGTACCAGTAGTAGTGCAGGGGGAAATCAGCCCCAGCATTTT. The encoded protein is CTSSSAGGNQPQHF. The V call is TRBV19, the J call TRBJ1-5, with TRBD1 matching over 7 bases. The CDR3 extends over 14 amino acids. The germline V gene encodes CDR1 LNHDA and CDR2 SQIVND (reference sequence).

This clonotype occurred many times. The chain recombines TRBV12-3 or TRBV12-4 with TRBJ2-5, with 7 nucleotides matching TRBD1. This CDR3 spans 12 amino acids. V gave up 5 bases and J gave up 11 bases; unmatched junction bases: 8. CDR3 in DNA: TGTGCCAGCAGTCTCCTTGACAGGGATCAGTACTTC. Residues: CASSLLDRDQYF.

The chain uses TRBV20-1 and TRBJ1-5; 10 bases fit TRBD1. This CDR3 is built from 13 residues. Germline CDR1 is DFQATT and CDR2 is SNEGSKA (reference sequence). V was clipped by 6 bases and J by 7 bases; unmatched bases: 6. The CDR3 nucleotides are TGCAGTGCGAGGACAGGGGGAGACCAGCCCCAGCATTTT. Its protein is CSARTGGDQPQHF.

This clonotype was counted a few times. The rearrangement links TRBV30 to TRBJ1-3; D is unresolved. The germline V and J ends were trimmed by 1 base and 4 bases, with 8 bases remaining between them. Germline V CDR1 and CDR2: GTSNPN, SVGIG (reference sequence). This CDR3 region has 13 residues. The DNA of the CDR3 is TGTGCCTGGAGTGAGGCCCACGGAAACACCATATATTTT. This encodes CAWSEAHGNTIYF.

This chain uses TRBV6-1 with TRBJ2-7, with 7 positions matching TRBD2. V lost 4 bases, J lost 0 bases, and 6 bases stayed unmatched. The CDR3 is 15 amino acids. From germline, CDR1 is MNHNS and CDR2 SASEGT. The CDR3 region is CASSVGTKVSYEQYF. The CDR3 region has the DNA TGTGCCAGCAGTGTCGGGACTAAGGTCTCCTACGAGCAGTACTTC.

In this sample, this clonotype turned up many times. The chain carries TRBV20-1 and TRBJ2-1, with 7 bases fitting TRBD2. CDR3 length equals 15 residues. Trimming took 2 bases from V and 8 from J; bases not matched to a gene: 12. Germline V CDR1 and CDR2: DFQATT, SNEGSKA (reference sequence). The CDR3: CSARNIAGGDHEQFF. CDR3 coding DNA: TGCAGTGCTAGAAACATAGCGGGCGGGGACCATGAGCAGTTCTTC.

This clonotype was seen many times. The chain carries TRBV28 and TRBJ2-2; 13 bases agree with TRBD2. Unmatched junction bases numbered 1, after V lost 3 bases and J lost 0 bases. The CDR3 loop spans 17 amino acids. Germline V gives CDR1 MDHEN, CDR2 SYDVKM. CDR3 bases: TGTGCCAGCAGTTTGACTAGCGGGAGGACGAACACCGGGGAGCTGTTTTTT. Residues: CASSLTSGRTNTGELFF.

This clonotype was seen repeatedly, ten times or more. CDR3 coding DNA: TGTGCCAGCAAGACAGGGAAGGCGAATGAGCAGTTCTTC. This sequence encodes CASKTGKANEQFF. This sequence joins TRBV2 and TRBJ2-1; 7 nucleotides align to TRBD1. The CDR3 spans 13 residues. The germline V gene has CDR1 SNHLY and CDR2 FYNNEI. The ends lost 7 bases at V and 7 bases at J; junction bases unmatched: 7.

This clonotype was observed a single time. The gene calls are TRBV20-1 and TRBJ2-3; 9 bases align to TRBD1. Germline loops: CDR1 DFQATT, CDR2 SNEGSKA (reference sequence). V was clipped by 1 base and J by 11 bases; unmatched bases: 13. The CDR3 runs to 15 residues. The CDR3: CSARARDRDIQRQYF. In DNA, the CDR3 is TGCAGTGCTAGAGCCCGGGACAGGGATATACAGAGGCAGTATTTT.